This TCR beta chain was observed in a study of siplizumab effects on memory and regulatory T cells. CDR1 MGHRA and CDR2 YSYEKL come from the germline V gene. Trimming removed 1 base at V and 4 bases at J, with 13 bases between. The CDR3 is 16 amino acids. The data were produced by immunoSEQ multiplex PCR, yet TCRdb's version contains in-frame clones alone and is incomplete. Altogether roughly 100,000 clones are present, 90% to 95% being singletons, with the ten largest covering around 0.3%. This clone was seen only a few times. Its antigen is as yet unknown. Broader study findings: Relative to controls at about 27%, mappable alloreactive CD4+ clones exhibited a mean Treg-derived proportion of approximately 70% with siplizumab. Proliferating clones, CD4+ or CD8+, lacked an assignable naive or memory phenotype in roughly 80-96% of cases. The apparent diversity of naive T cells exceeded that of memory cells, and naive T cells seemed to make a major contribution to the alloresponse. Tracing alloreactive clones into unstimulated subsets worked for only a minor fraction of them.

Sequencing input: CD4+ T cells sorted from blood. V and J are TRBV4-1 and TRBJ2-2; D may be TRBD1 (5 bases). The sequence was collected from a human donor in good health. Written as DNA, the CDR3 is TGCGCCAGCAGCCAAGGGTTTATAGGGGTCACCGGGGAGCTGTTTTTT. The encoded protein is CASSQGFIGVTGELFF.